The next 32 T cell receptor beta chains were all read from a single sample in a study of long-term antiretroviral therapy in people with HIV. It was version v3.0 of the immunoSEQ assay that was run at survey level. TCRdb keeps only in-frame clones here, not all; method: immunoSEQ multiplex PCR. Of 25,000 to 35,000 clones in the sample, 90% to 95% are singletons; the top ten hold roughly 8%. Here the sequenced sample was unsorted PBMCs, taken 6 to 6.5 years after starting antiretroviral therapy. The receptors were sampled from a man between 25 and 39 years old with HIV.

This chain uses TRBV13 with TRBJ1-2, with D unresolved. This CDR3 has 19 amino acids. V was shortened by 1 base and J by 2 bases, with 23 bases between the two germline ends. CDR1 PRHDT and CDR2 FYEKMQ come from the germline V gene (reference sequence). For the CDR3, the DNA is TGTGCCAGCAGCTTAGAAACCAGATCATACGCCTCGGGAAACTATGGCTACACCTTC. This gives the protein CASSLETRSYASGNYGYTF.

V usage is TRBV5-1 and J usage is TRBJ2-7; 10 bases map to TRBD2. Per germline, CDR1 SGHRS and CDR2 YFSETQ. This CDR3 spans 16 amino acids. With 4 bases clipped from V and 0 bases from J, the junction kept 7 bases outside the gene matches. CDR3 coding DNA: TGCGCCAGCAGCCTATCTAGCGGGGGCCACTCCTACGAGCAGTACTTC. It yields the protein CASSLSSGGHSYEQYF.

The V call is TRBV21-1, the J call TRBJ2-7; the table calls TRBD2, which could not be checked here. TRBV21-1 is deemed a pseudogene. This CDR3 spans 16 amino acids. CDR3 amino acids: CASSRGGKPYSYEQYF. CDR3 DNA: TGTGCCAGCAGCCGCGGGGGTAAGCCCTACTCCTACGAGCAGTACTTC.

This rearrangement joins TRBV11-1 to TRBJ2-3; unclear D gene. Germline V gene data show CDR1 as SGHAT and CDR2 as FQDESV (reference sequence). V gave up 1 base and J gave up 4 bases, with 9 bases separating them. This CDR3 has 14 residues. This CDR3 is CASSLEGDSDTQYF. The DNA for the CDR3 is TGTGCCAGCAGCTTAGAGGGTGATTCAGATACGCAGTATTTT.

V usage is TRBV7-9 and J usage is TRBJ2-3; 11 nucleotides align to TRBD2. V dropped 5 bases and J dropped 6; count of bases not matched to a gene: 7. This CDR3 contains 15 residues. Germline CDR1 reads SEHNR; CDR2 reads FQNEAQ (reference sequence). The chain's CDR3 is CASSLIAGGRDTQYF. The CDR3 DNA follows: TGTGCCAGCAGCCTCATAGCGGGGGGGCGGGATACGCAGTATTTT.

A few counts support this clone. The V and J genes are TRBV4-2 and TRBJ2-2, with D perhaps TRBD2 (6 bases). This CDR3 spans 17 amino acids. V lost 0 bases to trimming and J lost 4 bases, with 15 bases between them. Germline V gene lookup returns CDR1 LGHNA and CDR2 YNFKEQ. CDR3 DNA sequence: TGTGCCAGCAGCCAAGAAGTTCTGGGCGGGGTCACCGGGGAGCTGTTTTTT. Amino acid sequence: CASSQEVLGGVTGELFF.

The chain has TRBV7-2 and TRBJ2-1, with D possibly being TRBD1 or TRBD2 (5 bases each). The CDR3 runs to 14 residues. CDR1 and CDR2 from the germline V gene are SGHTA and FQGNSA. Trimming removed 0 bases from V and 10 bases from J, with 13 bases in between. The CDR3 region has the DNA TGTGCCAGCAGCTTAGCGCGCTTGGGGACCGAGCAGTTCTTC. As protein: CASSLARLGTEQFF.

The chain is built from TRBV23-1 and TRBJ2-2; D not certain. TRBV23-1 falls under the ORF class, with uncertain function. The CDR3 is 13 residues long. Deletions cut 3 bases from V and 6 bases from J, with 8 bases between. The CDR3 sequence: CASSQVGPGELFF. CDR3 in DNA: TGCGCCAGCAGTCAGGTCGGACCCGGGGAGCTGTTTTTT.

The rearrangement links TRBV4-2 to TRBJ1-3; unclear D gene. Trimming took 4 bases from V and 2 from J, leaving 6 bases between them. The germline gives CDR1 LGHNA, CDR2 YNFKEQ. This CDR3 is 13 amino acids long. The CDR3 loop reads CASSRGAGNTIYF. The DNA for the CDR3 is TGTGCCAGCAGCCGTGGGGCTGGAAACACCATATATTTT.

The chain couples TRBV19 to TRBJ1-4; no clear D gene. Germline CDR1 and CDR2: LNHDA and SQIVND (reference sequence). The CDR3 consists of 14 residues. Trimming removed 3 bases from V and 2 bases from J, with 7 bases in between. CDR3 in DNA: TGTGCCAGTAGTATGGAAGAGACTAATGAAAAACTGTTTTTT. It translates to CASSMEETNEKLFF.

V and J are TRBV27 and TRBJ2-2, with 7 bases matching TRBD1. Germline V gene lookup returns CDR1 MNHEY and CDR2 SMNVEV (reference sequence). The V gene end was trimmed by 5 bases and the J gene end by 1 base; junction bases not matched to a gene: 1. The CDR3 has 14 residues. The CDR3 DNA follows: TGTGCCAGCAGTCGGGACAGGAACACCGGGGAGCTGTTTTTT. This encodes CASSRDRNTGELFF.

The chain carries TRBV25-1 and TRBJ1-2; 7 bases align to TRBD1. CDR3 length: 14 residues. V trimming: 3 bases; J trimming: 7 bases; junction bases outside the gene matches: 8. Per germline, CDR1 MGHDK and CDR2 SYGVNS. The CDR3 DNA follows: TGTGCCAGCAGTGACGGCAGGGGGTGGGGTGGCTACACCTTC. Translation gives CASSDGRGWGGYTF.

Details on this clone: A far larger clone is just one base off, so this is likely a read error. CDR3 amino acids: CASSSRQGYGYTF. CDR3 sequence (DNA): TGTGCCAGCAGCTCCCGACAGGGCTATGGCTACACCTTC. This chain uses TRBV9 with TRBJ1-2, with 7 positions matching TRBD1. The V gene's germline CDR1 is SGDLS and CDR2 YYNGEE. The CDR3 totals 13 residues. The trim removed 4 bases at V and 4 bases at J, leaving 4 bases unmatched.

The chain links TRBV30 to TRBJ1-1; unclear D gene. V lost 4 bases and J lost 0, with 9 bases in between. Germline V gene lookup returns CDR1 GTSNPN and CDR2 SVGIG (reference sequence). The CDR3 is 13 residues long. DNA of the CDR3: TGTGCCTGGACCCCCGAACTGAACACTGAAGCTTTCTTT. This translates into CAWTPELNTEAFF.

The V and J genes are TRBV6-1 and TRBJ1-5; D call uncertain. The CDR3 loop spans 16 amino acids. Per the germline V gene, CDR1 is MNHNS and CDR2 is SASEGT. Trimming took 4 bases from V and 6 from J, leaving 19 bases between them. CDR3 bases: TGTGCCAGCAGTGGTCGGGAAGCAGCCGTAGGTCAGCCCCAGCATTTT. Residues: CASSGREAAVGQPQHF.

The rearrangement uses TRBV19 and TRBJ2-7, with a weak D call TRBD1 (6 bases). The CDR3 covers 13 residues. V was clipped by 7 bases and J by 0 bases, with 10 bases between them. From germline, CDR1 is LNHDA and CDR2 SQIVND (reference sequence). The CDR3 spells CASKGVFSYEQYF. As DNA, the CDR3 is TGTGCCAGTAAGGGGGTCTTCTCCTACGAGCAGTACTTC.

The CDR3 here is CASSTLERDTDTQYF. CDR3 DNA sequence: TGTGCCAGCAGCACACTAGAGCGGGACACAGATACGCAGTATTTT. The chain has TRBV7-9 and TRBJ2-3; 7 bases are shared with TRBD2. The V and J ends lost 5 bases and 2 bases, in that order; junction bases with no gene match: 7. Germline-derived CDR1 and CDR2 are SEHNR and FQNEAQ (reference sequence). The CDR3 has 15 residues.

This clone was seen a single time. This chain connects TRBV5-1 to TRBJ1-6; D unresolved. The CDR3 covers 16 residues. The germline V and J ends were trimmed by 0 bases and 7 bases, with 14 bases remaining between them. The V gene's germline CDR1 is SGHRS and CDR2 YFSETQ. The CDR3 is CASSLVSGNGNSPLHF. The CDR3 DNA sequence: TGCGCCAGCAGCTTGGTGTCGGGGAACGGGAATTCACCCCTCCACTTT. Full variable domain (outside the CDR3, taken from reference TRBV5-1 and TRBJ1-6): KAGVTQTPRYLIKTRGQQVTLSCSPISGHRSVSWYQQTPGQGLQFLFEYFSETQRNKGNFPGRFSGRQFSNSRSEMNVSTLELGDSALYLCASSLVSGNGNSPLHFGNGTRLTVT.

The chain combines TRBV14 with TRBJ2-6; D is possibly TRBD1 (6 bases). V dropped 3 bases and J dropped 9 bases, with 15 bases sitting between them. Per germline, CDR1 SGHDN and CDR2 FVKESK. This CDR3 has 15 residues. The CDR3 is CASSQAGDRGNVLTF. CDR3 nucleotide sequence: TGTGCCAGCAGCCAGGCAGGGGATCGGGGCAACGTCCTGACTTTC.

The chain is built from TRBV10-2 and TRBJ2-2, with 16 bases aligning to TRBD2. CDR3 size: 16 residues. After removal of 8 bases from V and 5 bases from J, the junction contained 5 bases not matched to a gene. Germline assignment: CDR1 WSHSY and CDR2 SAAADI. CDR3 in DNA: TGCGCCAGCGCGGGACTAGCGGGAGGGTCTACCGGGGAGCTGTTTTTT. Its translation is CASAGLAGGSTGELFF.

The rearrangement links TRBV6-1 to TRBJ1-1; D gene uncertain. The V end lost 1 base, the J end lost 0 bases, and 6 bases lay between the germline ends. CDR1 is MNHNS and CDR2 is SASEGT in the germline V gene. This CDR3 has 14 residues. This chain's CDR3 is CASSEVRVNTEAFF. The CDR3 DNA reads TGTGCCAGCAGTGAAGTAAGAGTGAACACTGAAGCTTTCTTT.

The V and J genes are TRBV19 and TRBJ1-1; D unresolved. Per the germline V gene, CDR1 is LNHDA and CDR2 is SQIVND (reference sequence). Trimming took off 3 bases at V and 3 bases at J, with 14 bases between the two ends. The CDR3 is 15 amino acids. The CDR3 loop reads CASSIPRVGDTEAFF. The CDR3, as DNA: TGTGCCAGTAGTATCCCCCGGGTAGGTGACACTGAAGCTTTCTTT.

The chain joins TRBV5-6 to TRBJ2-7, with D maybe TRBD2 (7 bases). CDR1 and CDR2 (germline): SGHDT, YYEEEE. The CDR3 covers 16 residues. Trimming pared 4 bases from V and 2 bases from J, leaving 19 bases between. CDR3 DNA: TGTGCCAGCAGCCAAAGGGGGGACTACCGCACCTACGAGCAGTACTTC. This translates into CASSQRGDYRTYEQYF. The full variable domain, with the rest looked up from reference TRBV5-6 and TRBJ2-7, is DAGVTQSPTHLIKTRGQQVTLRCSPKSGHDTVSWYQQALGQGPQFIFQYYEEEERQRGNFPDRFSGHQFPNYSSELNVNALLLGDSALYLCASSQRGDYRTYEQYFGPGTRLTVT.

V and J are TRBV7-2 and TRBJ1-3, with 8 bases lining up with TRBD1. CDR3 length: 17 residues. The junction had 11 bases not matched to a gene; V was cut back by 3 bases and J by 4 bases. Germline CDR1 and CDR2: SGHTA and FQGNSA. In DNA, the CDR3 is TGTGCCAGCAGCTTCCGGCAGGGGGCGCAAGCCGGAAACACCATATATTTT. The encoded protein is CASSFRQGAQAGNTIYF.

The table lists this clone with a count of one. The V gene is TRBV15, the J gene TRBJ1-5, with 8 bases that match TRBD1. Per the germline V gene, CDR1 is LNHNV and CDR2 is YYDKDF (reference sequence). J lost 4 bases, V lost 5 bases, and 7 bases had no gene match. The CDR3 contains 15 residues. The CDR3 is CATSGGQAENQPQHF. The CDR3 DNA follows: TGTGCCACCAGCGGGGGACAGGCCGAAAATCAGCCCCAGCATTTT.

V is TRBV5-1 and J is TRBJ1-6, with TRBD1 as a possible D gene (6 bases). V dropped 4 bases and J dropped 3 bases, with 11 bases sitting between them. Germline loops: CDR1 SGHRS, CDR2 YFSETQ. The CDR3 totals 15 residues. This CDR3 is CASSIPTGYNSPLHF. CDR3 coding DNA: TGCGCCAGCAGCATACCGACAGGCTATAATTCACCCCTCCACTTT.

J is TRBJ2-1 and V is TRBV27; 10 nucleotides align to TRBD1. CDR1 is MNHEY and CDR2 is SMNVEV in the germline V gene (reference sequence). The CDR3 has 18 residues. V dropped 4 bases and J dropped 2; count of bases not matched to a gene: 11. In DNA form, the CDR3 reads TGTGCCAGCAGTTCTACCCTATCCGGGACAGGGGCCTACAATGAGCAGTTCTTC. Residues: CASSSTLSGTGAYNEQFF.

CDR3 sequence reads: CASSPTGFIGYTF. In DNA, the CDR3 is TGTGCCAGCAGCCCTACAGGGTTTATAGGCTACACCTTC. The gene calls are TRBV27 and TRBJ1-2; maybe TRBD1 (6 bases). Germline V lookup: CDR1 MNHEY, CDR2 SMNVEV (reference sequence). Trimming removed 6 bases from V and 8 bases from J, with 16 bases in between. This CDR3 region has 13 residues.

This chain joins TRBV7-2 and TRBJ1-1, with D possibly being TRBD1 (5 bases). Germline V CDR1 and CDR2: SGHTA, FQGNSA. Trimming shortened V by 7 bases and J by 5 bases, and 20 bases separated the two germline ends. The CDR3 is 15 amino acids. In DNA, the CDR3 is TGTGCCAGCAACCTTAGAAGGGAAAGGGGTACTGAAGCTTTCTTT. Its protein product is CASNLRRERGTEAFF.

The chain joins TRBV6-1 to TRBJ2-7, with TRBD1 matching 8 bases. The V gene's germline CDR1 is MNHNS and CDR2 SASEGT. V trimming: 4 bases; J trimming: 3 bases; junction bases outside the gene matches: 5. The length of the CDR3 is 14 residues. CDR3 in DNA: TGTGCCAGCAGTGTTCGGACAGGGATCTACGAGCAGTACTTC. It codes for CASSVRTGIYEQYF.

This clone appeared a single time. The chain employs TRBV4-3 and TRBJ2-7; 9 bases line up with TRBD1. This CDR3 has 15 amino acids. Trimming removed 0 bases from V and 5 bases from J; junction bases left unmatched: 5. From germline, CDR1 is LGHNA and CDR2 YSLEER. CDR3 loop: CASSQEGTGFDEQYF. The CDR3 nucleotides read TGCGCCAGCAGCCAAGAGGGGACAGGGTTTGACGAGCAGTACTTC.

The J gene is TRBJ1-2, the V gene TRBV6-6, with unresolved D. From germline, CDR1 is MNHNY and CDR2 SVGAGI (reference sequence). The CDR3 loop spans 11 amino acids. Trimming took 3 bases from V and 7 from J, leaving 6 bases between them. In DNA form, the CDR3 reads TGTGCCAGCAGTTATCTCTTTGGCTACACCTTC. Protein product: CASSYLFGYTF.